The sequence of this TCR beta chain was determined in a study of T cell responses to AZD1222 COVID-19 vaccine. Study observations and caveats: At baseline, seropositivity was found in only a handful of AZD1222 recipients. Repertoire sampling was restricted to post-peak T cell response timepoints. Variant regions that are unmutated are reportedly the target of nearly half of spike-specific TCRs.

Germline V gene data show CDR1 as SGHTA and CDR2 as FQGNSA. The CDR3 length is 14 residues. The V end lost 5 bases, the J end lost 0 bases, and 8 bases lay between the germline ends. About this clone: Its antigen is unknown.

Data came from immunoSEQ multiplex PCR; TCRdb stores just in-frame clones and leaves some out. The sample includes approximately 94,000 clones, around 90% of them seen just once. This TCR came from an adult in good health. Source: peripheral blood, taken on day 0 of AZD1222 vaccination. This chain joins TRBV7-2 and TRBJ1-3; D is undetermined. The CDR3, as DNA: TGTGCCAGCAGCCCCCAGAACTCTGGAAACACCATATATTTT. Its protein product is CASSPQNSGNTIYF.